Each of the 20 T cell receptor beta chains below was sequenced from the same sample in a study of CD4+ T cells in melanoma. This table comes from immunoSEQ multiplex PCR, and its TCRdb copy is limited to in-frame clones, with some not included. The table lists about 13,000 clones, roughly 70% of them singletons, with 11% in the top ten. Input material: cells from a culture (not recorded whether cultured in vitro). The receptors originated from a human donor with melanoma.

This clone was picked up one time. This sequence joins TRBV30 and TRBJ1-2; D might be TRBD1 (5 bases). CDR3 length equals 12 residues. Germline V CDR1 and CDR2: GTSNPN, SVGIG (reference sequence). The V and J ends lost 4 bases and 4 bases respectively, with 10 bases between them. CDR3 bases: TGTGCCTGGACGTGGGGCACCTATGGCTACACCTTC. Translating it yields CAWTWGTYGYTF.

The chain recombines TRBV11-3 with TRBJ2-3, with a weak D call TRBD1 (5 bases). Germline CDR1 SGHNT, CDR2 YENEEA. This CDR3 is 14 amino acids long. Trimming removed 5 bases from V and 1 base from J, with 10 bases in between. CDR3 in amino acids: CASSHGRGTDTQYF. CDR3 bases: TGTGCCAGCAGCCATGGCAGGGGCACAGATACGCAGTATTTT. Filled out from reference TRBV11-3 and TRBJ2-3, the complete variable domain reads EAGVVQSPRYKIIEKKQPVAFWCNPISGHNTLYWYLQNLGQGPELLIRYENEEAVDDSQLPKDRFSAERLKGVDSTLKIQPAELGDSAVYLCASSHGRGTDTQYFGPGTRLTVL.

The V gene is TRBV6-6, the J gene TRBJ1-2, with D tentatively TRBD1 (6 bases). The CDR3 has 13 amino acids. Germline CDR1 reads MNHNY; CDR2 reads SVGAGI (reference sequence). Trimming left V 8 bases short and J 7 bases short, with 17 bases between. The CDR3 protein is CASANREPSGYTF. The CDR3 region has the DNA TGTGCCAGCGCGAACAGGGAACCGAGTGGCTACACCTTC.

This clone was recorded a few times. In nucleotides, the CDR3 is TGTGCCAGCAGCCTTTCCGGGACAGGGGCCGGAAACACCATATATTTT. Its translation: CASSLSGTGAGNTIYF. The chain employs TRBV27 and TRBJ1-3, with 10 bases matching TRBD1. CDR3 length: 16 residues. With 6 bases clipped from V and 4 bases from J, the junction kept 9 bases outside the gene matches. Germline loops: CDR1 MNHEY, CDR2 SMNVEV (reference sequence).

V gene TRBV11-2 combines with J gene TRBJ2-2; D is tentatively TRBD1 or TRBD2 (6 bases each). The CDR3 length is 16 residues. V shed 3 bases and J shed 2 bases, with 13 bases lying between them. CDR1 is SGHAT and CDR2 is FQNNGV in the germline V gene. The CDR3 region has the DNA TGTGCCAGCAGCTTGGGGGCGGGACACAACACCGGGGAGCTGTTTTTT. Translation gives CASSLGAGHNTGELFF.

Here the CDR3 reads CASNSPGALEKLFF. For the CDR3, the DNA is TGTGCCAGCAATTCACCAGGGGCTTTGGAAAAACTGTTTTTT. The V gene is TRBV2, the J gene TRBJ1-4; TRBD1 is a possible D gene (6 bases). This CDR3 contains 14 residues. CDR1 SNHLY and CDR2 FYNNEI come from the germline V gene. The V gene lost 7 bases and the J gene lost 8 bases, with 17 bases spanning the gap.

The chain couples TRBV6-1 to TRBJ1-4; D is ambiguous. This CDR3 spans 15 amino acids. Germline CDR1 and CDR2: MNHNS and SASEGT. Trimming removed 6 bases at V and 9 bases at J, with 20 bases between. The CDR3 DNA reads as TGTGCCAGCAGCGACCGAGGACCGGGCCGCCAAAAACTGTTTTTT. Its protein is CASSDRGPGRQKLFF.

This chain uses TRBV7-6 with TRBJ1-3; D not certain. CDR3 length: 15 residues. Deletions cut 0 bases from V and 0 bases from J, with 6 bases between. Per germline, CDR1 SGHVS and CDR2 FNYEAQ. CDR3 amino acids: CASSLARNSGNTIYF. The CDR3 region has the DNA TGTGCCAGCAGCTTAGCAAGAAACTCTGGAAACACCATATATTTT.

In nucleotides, the CDR3 is TGTGCCAGCAGTTACGGCGCAGGCGGATTCTATGGCTACACCTTC. It is translated as CASSYGAGGFYGYTF. This chain links TRBV6-4 with TRBJ1-2; D unclear. V lost 5 bases and J 4 bases, leaving 17 bases between the germline ends. The CDR3 contains 15 residues. Per germline, CDR1 MRHNA and CDR2 SNTAGT.

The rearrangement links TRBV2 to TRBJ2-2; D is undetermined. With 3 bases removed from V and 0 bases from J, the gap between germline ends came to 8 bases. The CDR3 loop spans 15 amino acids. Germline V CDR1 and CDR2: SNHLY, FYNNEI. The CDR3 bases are TGTGCCAGCAGTGAGAACCATTCGAACACCGGGGAGCTGTTTTTT. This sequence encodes CASSENHSNTGELFF.

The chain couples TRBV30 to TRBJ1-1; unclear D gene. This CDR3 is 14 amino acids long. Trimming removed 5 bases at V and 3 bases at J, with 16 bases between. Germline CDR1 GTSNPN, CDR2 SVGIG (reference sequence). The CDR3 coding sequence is TGTGCCTGGGGACGTCTACTGGGGTACACTGAAGCTTTCTTT. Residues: CAWGRLLGYTEAFF. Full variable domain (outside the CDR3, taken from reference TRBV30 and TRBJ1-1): SQTIHQWPATLVQPVGSPLSLECTVEGTSNPNLYWYRQAAGRGLQLLFYSVGIGQISSEVPQNLSASRPQDRQFILSSKKLLLSDSGFYLCAWGRLLGYTEAFFGQGTRLTVV.

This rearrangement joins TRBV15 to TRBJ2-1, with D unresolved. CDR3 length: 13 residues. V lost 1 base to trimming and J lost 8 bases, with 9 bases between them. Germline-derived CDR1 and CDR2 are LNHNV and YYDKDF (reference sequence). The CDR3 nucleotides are TGTGCCACCAGCAGAGTTTTCCAGGATGAGCAGTTCTTC. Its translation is CATSRVFQDEQFF.

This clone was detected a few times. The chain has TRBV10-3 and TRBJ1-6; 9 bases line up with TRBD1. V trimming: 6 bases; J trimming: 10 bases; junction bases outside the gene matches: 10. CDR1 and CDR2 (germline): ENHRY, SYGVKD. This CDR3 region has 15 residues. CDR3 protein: CAIRALDRGSSPLHF. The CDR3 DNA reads TGTGCCATCAGAGCCCTCGACAGGGGGAGCTCACCCCTCCACTTT.

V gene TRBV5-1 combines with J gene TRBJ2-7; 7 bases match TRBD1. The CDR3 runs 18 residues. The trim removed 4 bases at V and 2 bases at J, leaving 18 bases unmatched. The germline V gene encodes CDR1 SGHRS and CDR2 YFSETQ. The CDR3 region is CASSPRPTGPLSTYEQYF. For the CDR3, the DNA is TGCGCCAGCAGCCCGCGCCCGACAGGGCCACTCAGTACCTACGAGCAGTACTTC.

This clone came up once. The CDR3 nucleotides read TGTGCCAGCAGCTTGCGGCTATCTGTTTGGGAAGGGGAGCTGTTTTTT. This gives the protein CASSLRLSVWEGELFF. The chain has TRBV5-4 and TRBJ2-2; D is ambiguous. This CDR3 region has 16 residues. From germline, CDR1 is SGHNT and CDR2 YYREEE (reference sequence). The V and J ends lost 1 base and 8 bases respectively, with 18 bases between them. The full variable domain, completed using reference TRBV5-4 and TRBJ2-2, is ETGVTQSPTHLIKTRGQQVTLRCSSQSGHNTVSWYQQALGQGPQFIFQYYREEENGRGNFPPRFSGLQFPNYSSELNVNALELDDSALYLCASSLRLSVWEGELFFGEGSRLTVL.

Here the CDR3 DNA reads TGTGCCACCAGCAGAGGCAGACAATCTGGAAACACCATATATTTT. Translating it yields CATSRGRQSGNTIYF. The chain employs TRBV15 and TRBJ1-3; D uncertain. The length of the CDR3 is 15 residues. Germline loops: CDR1 LNHNV, CDR2 YYDKDF (reference sequence). V lost 1 base and J 1 base, leaving 8 bases between the germline ends.

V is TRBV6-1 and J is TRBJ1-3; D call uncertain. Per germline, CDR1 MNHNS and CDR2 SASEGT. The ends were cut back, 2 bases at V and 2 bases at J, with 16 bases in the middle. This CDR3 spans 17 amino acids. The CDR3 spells CASSEWRFGKAGNTIYF. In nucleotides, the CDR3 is TGTGCCAGCAGTGAATGGAGGTTCGGGAAGGCTGGAAACACCATATATTTT.

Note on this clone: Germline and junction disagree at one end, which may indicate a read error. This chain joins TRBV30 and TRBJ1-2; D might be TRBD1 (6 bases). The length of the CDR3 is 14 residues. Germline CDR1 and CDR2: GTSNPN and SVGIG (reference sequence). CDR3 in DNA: TGTGCCTGGAGAGCCACCGGGACACTCTGGTTTATCGCCTTC. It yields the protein CAWRATGTLWFIAF.

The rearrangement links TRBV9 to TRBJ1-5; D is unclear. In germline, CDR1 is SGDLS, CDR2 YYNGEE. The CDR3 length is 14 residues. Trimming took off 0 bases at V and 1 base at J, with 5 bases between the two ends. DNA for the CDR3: TGTGCCAGCAGCGTAGCGGACAGCAATCAGCCCCAGCATTTT. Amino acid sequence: CASSVADSNQPQHF.

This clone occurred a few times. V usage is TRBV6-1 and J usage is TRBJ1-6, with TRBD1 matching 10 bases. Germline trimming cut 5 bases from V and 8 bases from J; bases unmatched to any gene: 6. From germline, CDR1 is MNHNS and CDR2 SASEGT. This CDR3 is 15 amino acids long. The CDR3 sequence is CASSPGTGAYSPLHF. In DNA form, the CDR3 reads TGTGCCAGCAGTCCAGGGACAGGGGCTTATTCACCCCTCCACTTT.